The rows below give T cell receptor beta chains drawn from one sample of a study of blood T cell repertoires in COVID-19. Clones were read by immunoSEQ multiplex PCR, and TCRdb kept only the in-frame ones, dropping some. The table shows about 210,000 clones, with 75% to 90% occurring only once. Sequenced material: PBMCs or T cells enriched from blood (not recorded which). The receptors were gathered from a man aged 40-49 years who had recovered from COVID-19. CDR3s include the opening cysteine and the closing phenylalanine or tryptophan.

v_gene	j_gene	CDR3aa
TRBV12-5	TRBJ2-1	CASGLVRGDEQFF
TRBV6-4	TRBJ2-1	CASRIRQGAINEQFF
TRBV10-1	TRBJ1-1	CASSRDKNTEAFF
TRBV6-5	TRBJ2-7	CASSTGPSGIYEQYF
TRBV18	TRBJ1-6	CASSPSESNNSPLHF
TRBV25-1	TRBJ1-2	CASSERSSYGYTF
TRBV11-2	TRBJ1-2	CASSLSERGYTF
TRBV24-1	TRBJ1-5	CATSAGSRQPQHF
TRBV7-3	TRBJ1-2	CASSPTGLEGYTF
TRBV24-1	TRBJ2-5	CATRLPVPQETQYF
TRBV24-1	TRBJ2-2	CATSDQDRLTNTGELFF
TRBV7-3	TRBJ1-5	CASSPSHNQPQHF
TRBV5-1	TRBJ1-2	CASSLIPQAGANYGYTF
TRBV5-1	TRBJ1-2	CASRSGTGEFNYGYTF
TRBV6-5	TRBJ1-3	CASCSQGAGNTIYF
TRBV5-1	TRBJ2-7	CASSTTGLREQYF
TRBV6-6	TRBJ2-7	CATRGRAAGDEQYF
TRBV25-1	TRBJ1-2	CASNGLPDDYTF
TRBV6-5	TRBJ1-3	CASSSGSGNTIYF
TRBV7-6	TRBJ1-6	CASSLGGGVDSPLHF
TRBV3-1/TRBV3-2	TRBJ1-3	CASSQGQAEGNTIYF
TRBV5-1	TRBJ1-6	CASSRTQVGTDNSPLHF
TRBV30	TRBJ1-3	CAWRPPWGGAGNTIYF
TRBV7-8	TRBJ2-1	CASSPTDRSSYNEQFF
TRBV15	TRBJ1-2	CATSRDDINYGYTF
TRBV7-9	TRBJ2-7	CASSLGGGAIYEQYF
TRBV19	TRBJ1-2	CASTRDRSSGYTF
TRBV7-2	TRBJ1-2	CASSLRQAAPRGYTF
TRBV19	TRBJ2-1	CASSPFLAGGPYNEQFF
TRBV3-1/TRBV3-2	TRBJ2-5	CASSRNVRGGSQETQYF
TRBV18	TRBJ1-1	CASSPRTATGNTEAFF
TRBV10-3	TRBJ2-5	CAISEGQGKGTQYF
TRBV9	TRBJ2-7	CASSVDMGVSYEQYF
TRBV9	TRBJ2-2	CASSAAGIRHGELFF
TRBV6-1	TRBJ1-6	CASSERQNKGNSYNSPLHF
TRBV27	TRBJ1-6	CASSSVSNSPLHF
TRBV28	TRBJ1-2	CASSPLTAFYGYTF